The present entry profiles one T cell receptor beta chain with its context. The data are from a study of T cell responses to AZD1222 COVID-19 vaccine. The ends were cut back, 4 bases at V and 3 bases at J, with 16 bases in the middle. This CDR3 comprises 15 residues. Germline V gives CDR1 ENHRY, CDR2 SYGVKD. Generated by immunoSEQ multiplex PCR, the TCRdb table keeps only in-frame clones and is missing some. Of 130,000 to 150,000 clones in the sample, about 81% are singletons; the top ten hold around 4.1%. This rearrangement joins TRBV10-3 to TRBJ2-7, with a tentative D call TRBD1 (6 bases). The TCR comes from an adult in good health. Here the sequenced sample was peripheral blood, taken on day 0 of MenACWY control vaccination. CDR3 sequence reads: CAISGTGTMVYEQYF. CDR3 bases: TGTGCCATCAGTGGTACAGGGACCATGGTCTACGAGCAGTACTTC.